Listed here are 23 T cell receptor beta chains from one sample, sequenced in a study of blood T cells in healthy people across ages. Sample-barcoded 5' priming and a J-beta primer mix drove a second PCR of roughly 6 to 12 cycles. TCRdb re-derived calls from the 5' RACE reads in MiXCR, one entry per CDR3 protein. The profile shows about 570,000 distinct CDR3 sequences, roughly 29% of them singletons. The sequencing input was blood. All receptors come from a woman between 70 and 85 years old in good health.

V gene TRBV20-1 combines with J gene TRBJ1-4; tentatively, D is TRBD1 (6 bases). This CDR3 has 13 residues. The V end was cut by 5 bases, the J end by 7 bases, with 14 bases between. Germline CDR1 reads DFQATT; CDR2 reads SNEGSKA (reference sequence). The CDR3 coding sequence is TGCAGTGCTCCCGGACAGTTTGGTGAAAAACTGTTTTTT. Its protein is CSAPGQFGEKLFF.

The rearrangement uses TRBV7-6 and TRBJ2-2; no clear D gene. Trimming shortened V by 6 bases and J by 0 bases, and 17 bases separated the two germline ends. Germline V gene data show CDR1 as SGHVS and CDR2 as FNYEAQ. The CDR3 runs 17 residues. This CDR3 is CASRSPTVTANTGELFF. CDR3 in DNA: TGTGCCAGCAGATCACCAACAGTTACCGCGAACACCGGGGAGCTGTTTTTT.

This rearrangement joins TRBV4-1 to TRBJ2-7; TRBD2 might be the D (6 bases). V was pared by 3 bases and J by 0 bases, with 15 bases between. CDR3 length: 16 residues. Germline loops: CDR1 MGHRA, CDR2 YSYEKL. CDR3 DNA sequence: TGCGCCAGCAGCCATCATGGGGCGGGGTCCTCCTACGAGCAGTACTTC. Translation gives CASSHHGAGSSYEQYF.

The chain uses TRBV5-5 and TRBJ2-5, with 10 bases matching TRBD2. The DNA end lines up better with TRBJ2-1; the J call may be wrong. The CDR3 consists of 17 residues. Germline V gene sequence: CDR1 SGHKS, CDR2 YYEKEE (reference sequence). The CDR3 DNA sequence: TGTGCCAGCAGCACGGGGGTACCTAGCGGGGGTTCTCATGAGCAGTTCTTC. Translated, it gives CASSTGVPSGGSHEQFF.

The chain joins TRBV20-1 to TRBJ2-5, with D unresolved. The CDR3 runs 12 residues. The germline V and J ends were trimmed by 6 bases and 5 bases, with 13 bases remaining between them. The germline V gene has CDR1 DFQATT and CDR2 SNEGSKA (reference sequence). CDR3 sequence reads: CSAEKQVETQYF. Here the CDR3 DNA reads TGCAGTGCAGAAAAACAAGTCGAGACCCAGTACTTC.

In DNA form, the CDR3 reads TGTGCCAGCAGCTCTTTTACAGTCCCTGGGGCCAACGTCCTGACTTTC. The encoded protein is CASSSFTVPGANVLTF. V gene TRBV11-3 combines with J gene TRBJ2-6, with D uncertain. Between the trimmed V and J ends, which lost 4 bases and 2 bases, there was a span of 12 bases. The CDR3 has 16 amino acids. Germline V gene lookup returns CDR1 SGHNT and CDR2 YENEEA.

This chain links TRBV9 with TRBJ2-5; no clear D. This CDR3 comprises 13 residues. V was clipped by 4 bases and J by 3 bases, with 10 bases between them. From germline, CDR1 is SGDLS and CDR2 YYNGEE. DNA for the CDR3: TGTGCCAGCAGCTCCAGTTTGGAAGAGACCCAGTACTTC. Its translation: CASSSSLEETQYF.

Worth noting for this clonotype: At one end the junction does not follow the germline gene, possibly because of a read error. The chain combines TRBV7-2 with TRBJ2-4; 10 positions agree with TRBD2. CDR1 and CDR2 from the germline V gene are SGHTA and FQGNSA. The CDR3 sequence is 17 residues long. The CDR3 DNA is TGTGCCAGCAGCGAGGCCCCCTTAGCGGGGGGACCTAACATTCTGTACTTC. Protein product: CASSEAPLAGGPNILYF. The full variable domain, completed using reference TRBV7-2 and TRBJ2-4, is GAGVSQSPSNKVTEKGKDVELRCDPISGHTALYWYRQSLGQGLEFLIYFQGNSAPDKSGLPSDRFSAERTGGSVSTLTIQRTQQEDSAVYLCASSEAPLAGGPNILYFGAGTRLSVL.

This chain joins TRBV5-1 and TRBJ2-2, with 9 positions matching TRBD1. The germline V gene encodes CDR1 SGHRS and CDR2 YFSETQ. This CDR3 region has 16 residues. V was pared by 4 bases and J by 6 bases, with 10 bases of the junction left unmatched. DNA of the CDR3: TGCGCCAGCAGCGCCCGGGACAGGGCCGGAGCCGGGGAGCTGTTTTTT. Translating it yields CASSARDRAGAGELFF.

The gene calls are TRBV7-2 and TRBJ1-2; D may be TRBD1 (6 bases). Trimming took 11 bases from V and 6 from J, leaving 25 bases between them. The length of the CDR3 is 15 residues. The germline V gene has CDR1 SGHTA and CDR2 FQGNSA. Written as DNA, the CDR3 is TGTGCCGTGATGGGGAGCAGGGGCGCAGGGAATGGCTACACCTTC. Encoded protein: CAVMGSRGAGNGYTF.

For the CDR3, the DNA is TGCAGTGCTAGAGGGGGCGGGGAAAGGGGCTTCAATGAGCAGTTCTTC. Amino acids: CSARGGGERGFNEQFF. This chain uses TRBV20-1 with TRBJ2-1, with D possibly matching TRBD2 (6 bases). The CDR3 runs 16 residues. The ends were cut back, 1 base at V and 6 bases at J, with 19 bases in the middle. The germline V gene has CDR1 DFQATT and CDR2 SNEGSKA (reference sequence).

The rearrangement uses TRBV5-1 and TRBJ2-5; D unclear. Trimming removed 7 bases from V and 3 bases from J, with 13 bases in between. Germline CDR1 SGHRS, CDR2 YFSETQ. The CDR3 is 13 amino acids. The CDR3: CASFKDNEETQYF. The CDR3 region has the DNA TGCGCCAGCTTCAAGGATAATGAAGAGACCCAGTACTTC.

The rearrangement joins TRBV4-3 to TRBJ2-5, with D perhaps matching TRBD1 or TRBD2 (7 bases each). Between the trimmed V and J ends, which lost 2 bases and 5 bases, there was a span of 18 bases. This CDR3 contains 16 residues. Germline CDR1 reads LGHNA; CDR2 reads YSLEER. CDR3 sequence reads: CASSQSTGQGGETQYF. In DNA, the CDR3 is TGCGCCAGCAGCCAAAGTACCGGTCAGGGGGGGGAGACCCAGTACTTC.

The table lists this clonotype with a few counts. CDR3 protein: CASSPEGGKGSYNEQFF. CDR3 coding DNA: TGCGCCAGCAGCCCGGAGGGCGGTAAGGGGTCCTACAATGAGCAGTTCTTC. The chain combines TRBV5-1 with TRBJ2-1; maybe TRBD2 (6 bases). V lost 4 bases, J lost 1 base, and 18 bases lay in between. Germline V gene data show CDR1 as SGHRS and CDR2 as YFSETQ. The CDR3 extends over 17 amino acids.

The CDR3 DNA follows: TGTGCCAGCAGCCACCCCACAAGGGATGAAAAACTGTTTTTT. Its translation is CASSHPTRDEKLFF. The chain links TRBV4-2 to TRBJ1-4, with D hard to call. The CDR3 contains 14 residues. From germline, CDR1 is LGHNA and CDR2 YNFKEQ. V gave up 3 bases and J gave up 6 bases, with 11 bases separating them.

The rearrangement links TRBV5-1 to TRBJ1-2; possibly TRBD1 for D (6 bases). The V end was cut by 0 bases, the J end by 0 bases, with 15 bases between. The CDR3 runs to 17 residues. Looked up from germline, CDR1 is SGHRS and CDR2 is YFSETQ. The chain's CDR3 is CASSLASGTKANYGYTF. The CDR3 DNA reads TGCGCCAGCAGCTTGGCCTCGGGGACAAAAGCTAACTATGGCTACACCTTC.

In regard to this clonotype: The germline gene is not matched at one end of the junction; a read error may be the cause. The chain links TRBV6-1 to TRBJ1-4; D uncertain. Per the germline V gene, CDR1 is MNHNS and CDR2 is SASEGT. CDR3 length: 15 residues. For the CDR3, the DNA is TGCGCCAGCAGTAACGGACGGATCGTTAATGAAAAACTGTTTTTT. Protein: CASSNGRIVNEKLFF.

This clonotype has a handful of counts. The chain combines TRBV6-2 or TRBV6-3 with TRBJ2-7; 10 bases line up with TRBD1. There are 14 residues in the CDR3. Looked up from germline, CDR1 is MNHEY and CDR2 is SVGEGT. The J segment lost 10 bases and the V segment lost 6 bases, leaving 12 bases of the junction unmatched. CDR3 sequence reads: CASSASWDRGFQYF. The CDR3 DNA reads TGTGCCAGCAGCGCTTCTTGGGACAGGGGCTTTCAGTACTTC.

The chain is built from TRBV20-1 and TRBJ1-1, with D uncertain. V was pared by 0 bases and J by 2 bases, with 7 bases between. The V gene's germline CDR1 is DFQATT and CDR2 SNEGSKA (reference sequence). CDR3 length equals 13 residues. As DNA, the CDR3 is TGCAGTGCTAGAGAACCAGTTAACACTGAAGCTTTCTTT. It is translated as CSAREPVNTEAFF.

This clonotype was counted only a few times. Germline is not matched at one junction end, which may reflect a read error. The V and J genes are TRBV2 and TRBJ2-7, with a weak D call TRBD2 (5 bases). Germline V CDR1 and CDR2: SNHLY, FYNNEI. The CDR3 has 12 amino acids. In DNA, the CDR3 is TGTGCCGGCAGTGAAGAGGGCTACGAGCAGTACTTC. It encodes CAGSEEGYEQYF.

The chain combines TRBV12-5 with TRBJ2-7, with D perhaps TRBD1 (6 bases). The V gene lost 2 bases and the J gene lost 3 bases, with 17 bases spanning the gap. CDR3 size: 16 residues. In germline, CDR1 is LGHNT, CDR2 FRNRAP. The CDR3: CASGLSRTVSGYEQYF. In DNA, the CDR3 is TGTGCTAGTGGTTTGTCTCGGACAGTCAGTGGCTACGAGCAGTACTTC.

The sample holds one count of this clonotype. The CDR3 is CASRNEGYSYEQYF. For the CDR3, the DNA is TGTGCCAGCAGGAATGAAGGATACTCCTACGAGCAGTACTTC. This chain links TRBV2 with TRBJ2-7; D not resolved. The V gene's germline CDR1 is SNHLY and CDR2 FYNNEI. Trimming pared 6 bases from V and 0 bases from J, leaving 12 bases between. This CDR3 comprises 14 residues.

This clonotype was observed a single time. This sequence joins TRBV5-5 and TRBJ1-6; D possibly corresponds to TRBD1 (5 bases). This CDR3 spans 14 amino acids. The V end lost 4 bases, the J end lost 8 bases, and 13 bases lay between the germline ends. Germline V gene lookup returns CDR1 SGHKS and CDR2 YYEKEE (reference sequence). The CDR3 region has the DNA TGTGCCAGCAGCCCCCGGGACGGGTATTCACCCCTCCACTTT. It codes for CASSPRDGYSPLHF. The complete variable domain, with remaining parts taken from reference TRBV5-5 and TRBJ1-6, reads DAGVTQSPTHLIKTRGQQVTLRCSPISGHKSVSWYQQVLGQGPQFIFQYYEKEERGRGNFPDRFSARQFPNYSSELNVNALLLGDSALYLCASSPRDGYSPLHFGNGTRLTVT.